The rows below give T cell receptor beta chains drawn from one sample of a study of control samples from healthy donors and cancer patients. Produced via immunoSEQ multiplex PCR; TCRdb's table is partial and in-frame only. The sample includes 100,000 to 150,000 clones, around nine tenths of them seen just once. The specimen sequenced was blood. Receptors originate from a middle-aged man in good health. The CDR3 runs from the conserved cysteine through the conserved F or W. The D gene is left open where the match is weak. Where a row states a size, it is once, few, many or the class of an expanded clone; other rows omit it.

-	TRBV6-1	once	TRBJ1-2	CASSEARVGSSYGYTF	TGTGCCAGCAGTGAAGCCCGGGTGGGTAGTTCCTATGGCTACACCTTC
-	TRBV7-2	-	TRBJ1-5	CASSPFRDGNAGSNQPQHF	TGTGCCAGCAGCCCATTCCGGGACGGAAATGCTGGTAGCAATCAGCCCCAGCATTTT
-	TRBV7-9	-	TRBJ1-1	CASSGHSTGFYMNTEAFF	TGTGCCAGCAGCGGGCACTCGACAGGTTTTTACATGAACACTGAAGCTTTCTTT
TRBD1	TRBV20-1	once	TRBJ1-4	CSASGQGGEKLFF	TGCAGTGCAAGTGGACAGGGGGGGGAAAAACTGTTTTTT
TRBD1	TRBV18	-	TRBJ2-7	CASSRLLQGGRGAYEQYF	TGTGCCAGCTCACGCCTCTTACAGGGGGGAAGGGGAGCCTACGAGCAGTACTTC
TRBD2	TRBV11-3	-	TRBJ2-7	CASSLRQRGGLYEQYF	TGTGCCAGCAGCTTACGTCAGCGGGGGGGCCTCTACGAGCAGTACTTC
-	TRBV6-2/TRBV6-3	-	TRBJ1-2	CASSLRIYGYTF	TGTGCCAGCAGTCTCCGCATTTATGGCTACACCTTC
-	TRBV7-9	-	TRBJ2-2	CASSLVRAGGDSGELFF	TGTGCCAGCAGCTTAGTGCGTGCAGGGGGGGATTCCGGGGAGCTGTTTTTT
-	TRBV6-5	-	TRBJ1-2	CASRPTVSYHGYTF	TGTGCCAGCAGGCCCACCGTATCATACCATGGCTACACCTTC
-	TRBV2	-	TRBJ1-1	CASSELPPGTNTEAFF	TGTGCCAGCAGTGAATTACCCCCCGGCACGAACACTGAAGCTTTCTTT